This TCR beta chain was profiled in a study of blood T cell repertoires in COVID-19. Profiled with immunoSEQ multiplex PCR; TCRdb holds only in-frame clones, not every one. Of about 200,000 clones detected, approximately 84% appear once; the ten largest clones hold about 4.1%. Deletions cut 0 bases from V and 5 bases from J, with 7 bases between. Per the germline V gene, CDR1 is MNHEY and CDR2 is SVGAGI. This CDR3 region has 13 residues. The V gene is TRBV6-5, the J gene TRBJ1-2; possible D gene TRBD1, 5 bases. This clonotype was obtained from a man aged 45 to 65 with acute or convalescent COVID-19. The source material was peripheral blood. CDR3 residues: CASSYSTVYGYTF. The CDR3 DNA reads TGTGCCAGCAGTTACTCGACAGTTTATGGCTACACCTTC.